These T cell receptor beta chains were read from a single sample in a study of response to subunit inactivated influenza vaccine. MiXCR, run by TCRdb on the RT-PCR reads, gives a single entry per CDR3 protein. The data show fewer than 800,000 distinct CDR3 sequences, 15% to 18% seen once. Material: PBMCs from blood, obtained about 11 days after vaccination. Receptors originate from a man aged 45 to 65 who received an inactivated influenza vaccine. Both conserved end residues are part of each CDR3. D genes are given only for firm matches. The size field is filled for only some rows; it gives once, few, many or a size class.

v_gene: TRBV7-2; j_gene: TRBJ2-5; abundance: few; d_gene: TRBD2; CDR3aa: CASSVLAGVVETQYF; CDR3nt: TGTGCCAGCAGCGTACTAGCGGGGGTTGTAGAGACCCAGTACTTC
v_gene: TRBV11-2; j_gene: TRBJ2-4; abundance: -; d_gene: -; CDR3aa: CASSSPQNIQYF; CDR3nt: TGTGCCAGCAGCTCCCCCCAAAACATTCAGTACTTC
v_gene: TRBV6-2/TRBV6-3; j_gene: TRBJ2-1; abundance: few; d_gene: TRBD2; CDR3aa: CASSYSVLSGTVNNEQFF; CDR3nt: TGTGCCAGCAGTTACTCGGTCCTTAGCGGGACTGTCAACAATGAGCAGTTCTTC
v_gene: TRBV7-2; j_gene: TRBJ2-4; abundance: few; d_gene: TRBD2; CDR3aa: CASSSGLAAGIQYF; CDR3nt: TGTGCCAGCAGCTCGGGACTAGCGGCCGGCATTCAGTACTTC
v_gene: TRBV7-9; j_gene: TRBJ2-4; abundance: few; d_gene: -; CDR3aa: CASSLVRSDIQYF; CDR3nt: TGTGCCAGCAGCTTAGTTCGTTCGGACATTCAGTACTTC
v_gene: TRBV6-5; j_gene: TRBJ2-7; abundance: -; d_gene: -; CDR3aa: CASSYVGGYEQYF; CDR3nt: TGTGCCAGCAGTTACGTGGGAGGCTACGAGCAGTACTTC
v_gene: TRBV7-2; j_gene: TRBJ2-1; abundance: -; d_gene: TRBD2; CDR3aa: CASSLGTSPREQFF; CDR3nt: TGTGCCAGCAGCTTAGGGACTAGCCCCAGGGAGCAGTTCTTC
v_gene: TRBV28; j_gene: TRBJ2-2; abundance: -; d_gene: -; CDR3aa: CATGAGRELFF; CDR3nt: TGTGCCACCGGCGCAGGGCGGGAGCTGTTTTTT
v_gene: TRBV5-1; j_gene: TRBJ1-2; abundance: -; d_gene: -; CDR3aa: CASSPNGNYGYTF; CDR3nt: TGCGCCAGCAGCCCCAACGGTAACTATGGCTACACCTTC
v_gene: TRBV6-5; j_gene: TRBJ2-1; abundance: few; d_gene: TRBD2; CDR3aa: CASSYAAGGAEQFF; CDR3nt: TGTGCCAGCAGTTACGCAGCGGGAGGGGCTGAGCAGTTCTTC
v_gene: TRBV5-1; j_gene: TRBJ2-1; abundance: few; d_gene: -; CDR3aa: CASSSGWGGDEQFF; CDR3nt: TGCGCCAGCAGCTCCGGTTGGGGAGGTGATGAGCAGTTCTTC
v_gene: TRBV15; j_gene: TRBJ2-3; abundance: few; d_gene: TRBD2; CDR3aa: CATSRASGRALDTQYF; CDR3nt: TGTGCCACCAGCAGAGCTAGCGGGAGGGCCCTAGATACGCAGTATTTT
v_gene: TRBV25-1; j_gene: TRBJ1-6; abundance: few; d_gene: -; CDR3aa: CASGVVPLHF; CDR3nt: TGTGCCAGCGGGGTAGTCCCCCTCCACTTT
v_gene: TRBV20-1; j_gene: TRBJ2-4; abundance: -; d_gene: TRBD1; CDR3aa: CSARVYRGAKNIQYF; CDR3nt: TGCAGTGCTAGAGTCTACAGGGGTGCCAAAAACATTCAGTACTTC
v_gene: TRBV4-3; j_gene: TRBJ2-7; abundance: few; d_gene: -; CDR3aa: CASSQDPALEQYF; CDR3nt: TGCGCCAGCAGCCAAGATCCGGCCCTTGAGCAGTACTTC
v_gene: TRBV4-3; j_gene: TRBJ2-2; abundance: many; d_gene: -; CDR3aa: CASSQGGIRTANTGELFF; CDR3nt: TGCGCCAGCAGCCAGGGTGGAATCAGGACAGCGAACACCGGGGAGCTGTTTTTT
v_gene: TRBV9; j_gene: TRBJ2-2; abundance: -; d_gene: -; CDR3aa: CASSTNSDITGELFF; CDR3nt: TGTGCCAGCAGCACCAACTCGGATATCACCGGGGAGCTGTTTTTT
v_gene: TRBV15; j_gene: TRBJ2-7; abundance: -; d_gene: -; CDR3aa: CATSADPSPVNEQYF; CDR3nt: TGTGCCACCAGCGCCGACCCCAGCCCTGTGAACGAGCAGTACTTC
v_gene: TRBV11-2; j_gene: TRBJ1-5; abundance: -; d_gene: -; CDR3aa: CASSLGPQLAQHF; CDR3nt: TGTGCCAGCAGCTTAGGCCCCCAGCTGGCCCAGCATTTT
v_gene: TRBV5-1; j_gene: TRBJ2-3; abundance: few; d_gene: -; CDR3aa: CASSSGTPSTDTQYF; CDR3nt: TGCGCCAGCAGCTCCGGGACTCCCAGCACAGATACGCAGTATTTT
v_gene: TRBV25-1; j_gene: TRBJ2-5; abundance: few; d_gene: -; CDR3aa: CASRKSGTLIQETQYF; CDR3nt: TGTGCCAGCAGGAAGAGCGGGACACTTATACAAGAGACCCAGTACTTC
v_gene: TRBV18; j_gene: TRBJ1-6; abundance: -; d_gene: -; CDR3aa: CASSPRQDSPLHF; CDR3nt: TGTGCCAGCTCACCACGACAGGATTCACCCCTCCACTTT
v_gene: TRBV18; j_gene: TRBJ2-1; abundance: -; d_gene: TRBD2; CDR3aa: CASFQSGGASYNEQFF; CDR3nt: TGTGCCAGCTTTCAGAGCGGGGGGGCCTCCTACAATGAGCAGTTCTTC
v_gene: TRBV6-5; j_gene: TRBJ2-7; abundance: few; d_gene: -; CDR3aa: CASSYSHLPVGYEQYF; CDR3nt: TGTGCCAGCAGTTACTCACACCTGCCCGTTGGCTACGAGCAGTACTTC
v_gene: TRBV24-1; j_gene: TRBJ2-3; abundance: -; d_gene: TRBD1; CDR3aa: CATSDLPGQGPDTQYF; CDR3nt: TGTGCCACCAGTGATTTGCCCGGACAGGGCCCAGATACGCAGTATTTT
v_gene: TRBV29-1; j_gene: TRBJ2-3; abundance: few; d_gene: TRBD2; CDR3aa: CSPGGGTLDTQYF; CDR3nt: TGCAGCCCCGGGGGGGGGACGCTGGATACGCAGTATTTT
v_gene: TRBV12-3/TRBV12-4; j_gene: TRBJ1-6; abundance: -; d_gene: -; CDR3aa: CASSLGYGSPLHF; CDR3nt: TGTGCCAGCAGTTTGGGGTATGGTTCACCCCTCCACTTT
v_gene: TRBV6-1; j_gene: TRBJ2-7; abundance: many; d_gene: -; CDR3aa: CASSPLGTTYEQYF; CDR3nt: TGTGCCAGCAGCCCCTTAGGGACAACCTACGAGCAGTACTTC
v_gene: TRBV5-1; j_gene: TRBJ1-4; abundance: -; d_gene: -; CDR3aa: CASSLSGVVEEKLFF; CDR3nt: TGCGCCAGCAGCTTGTCGGGGGTAGTGGAAGAAAAACTGTTTTTT
v_gene: TRBV12-3/TRBV12-4; j_gene: TRBJ2-7; abundance: -; d_gene: -; CDR3aa: CASSINRVLNEQYF; CDR3nt: TGTGCCAGCAGCATTAACAGGGTTCTTAACGAGCAGTACTTC
v_gene: TRBV9; j_gene: TRBJ2-7; abundance: -; d_gene: -; CDR3aa: CASSVGQSPYEQYF; CDR3nt: TGTGCCAGCAGCGTAGGACAGTCCCCCTACGAGCAGTACTTC
v_gene: TRBV28; j_gene: TRBJ2-3; abundance: -; d_gene: -; CDR3aa: CASRSRTDTQYF; CDR3nt: TGTGCCAGCAGATCGCGCACAGATACGCAGTATTTT
v_gene: TRBV20-1; j_gene: TRBJ1-5; abundance: few; d_gene: -; CDR3aa: CSARWQGGQPQHF; CDR3nt: TGCAGTGCTAGATGGCAGGGAGGTCAGCCCCAGCATTTT
v_gene: TRBV2; j_gene: TRBJ2-5; abundance: few; d_gene: -; CDR3aa: CASRIGRVQETQYF; CDR3nt: TGTGCCAGCCGGATTGGACGGGTCCAAGAGACCCAGTACTTC
v_gene: TRBV29-1; j_gene: TRBJ2-1; abundance: once; d_gene: -; CDR3aa: CSVVGGDSSYNEQFF; CDR3nt: TGCAGCGTTGTAGGGGGGGATAGCTCCTACAATGAGCAGTTCTTC
v_gene: TRBV3-1; j_gene: TRBJ1-2; abundance: -; d_gene: -; CDR3aa: CASSRQANYGYTF; CDR3nt: TGTGCCAGCAGCCGTCAGGCCAACTATGGCTACACCTTC
v_gene: TRBV6-1; j_gene: TRBJ1-1; abundance: -; d_gene: -; CDR3aa: CASSNRDKNTEAFF; CDR3nt: TGTGCCAGCAGTAATCGGGACAAGAACACTGAAGCTTTCTTT
v_gene: TRBV6-5; j_gene: TRBJ1-2; abundance: many; d_gene: -; CDR3aa: CASSYSGGVYGYTF; CDR3nt: TGTGCCAGCAGTTACTCGGGAGGGGTCTATGGCTACACCTTC
v_gene: TRBV7-2; j_gene: TRBJ1-5; abundance: few; d_gene: TRBD1; CDR3aa: CASSPYFRDSHQHF; CDR3nt: TGTGCCAGCAGCCCATACTTCCGGGACAGCCACCAGCATTTT
v_gene: TRBV3-1; j_gene: TRBJ2-1; abundance: many; d_gene: TRBD1; CDR3aa: CASSQVVGGGNNEQFF; CDR3nt: TGTGCCAGCAGCCAAGTTGTAGGGGGCGGAAACAATGAGCAGTTCTTC
v_gene: TRBV25-1; j_gene: TRBJ1-1; abundance: -; d_gene: -; CDR3aa: CATVDRTNTEALF; CDR3nt: TGTGCCACCGTCGACAGAACGAACACTGAAGCTTTGTTT
v_gene: TRBV4-1; j_gene: TRBJ2-6; abundance: -; d_gene: -; CDR3aa: CASSQEGGASGANVLTF; CDR3nt: TGCGCCAGCAGCCAAGAAGGGGGGGCTTCTGGGGCCAACGTCCTGACTTTC
v_gene: TRBV12-3/TRBV12-4; j_gene: TRBJ2-6; abundance: few; d_gene: -; CDR3aa: CASSLVGPGANVLTF; CDR3nt: TGTGCCAGCAGTTTAGTCGGTCCTGGGGCCAACGTCCTGACTTTC
v_gene: TRBV7-9; j_gene: TRBJ1-5; abundance: few; d_gene: TRBD1; CDR3aa: CASSRTGGWYQPQHF; CDR3nt: TGTGCCAGCAGCCGTACAGGGGGCTGGTATCAGCCCCAGCATTTT
v_gene: TRBV10-3; j_gene: TRBJ2-2; abundance: -; d_gene: -; CDR3aa: CAISGSLGPVDTGELFF; CDR3nt: TGTGCCATCAGTGGGTCGTTGGGCCCCGTCGACACCGGGGAGCTGTTTTTT